This is a list of T cell receptor beta chains from one sample in a study of blood T cell repertoires in COVID-19. Repertoires were generated with immunoSEQ multiplex PCR, while TCRdb's copy carries only in-frame clones and drops some. Here the sample spans about 410,000 clones, 86% being singletons. Sample: peripheral blood. The receptors were gathered from a woman between 25 and 40 years old with active or convalescent COVID-19. CDR3s include the opening cysteine and the closing phenylalanine or tryptophan. The order of the fields is V gene, J gene, D gene, clone size, CDR3 DNA, CDR3 protein. A D gene is named only where the DNA matches it firmly. The size field is filled for only some rows; it gives once, few, many or a size class.

v_gene: TRBV4-2; j_gene: TRBJ1-2; d_gene: -; abundance: once; CDR3nt: TGTGCCAGCAGCCAATCCGAGGGAGGGGGAGAGGCCTCTGACTTC; CDR3aa: CASSQSEGGGEASDF
v_gene: TRBV5-6; j_gene: TRBJ1-6; d_gene: -; abundance: once; CDR3nt: TGTGCCAGCAGCCATAGGGACGGAGCTAAGGGGGTAGACTCACCCCTCCACTTT; CDR3aa: CASSHRDGAKGVDSPLHF
v_gene: TRBV6-5; j_gene: TRBJ1-2; d_gene: -; abundance: -; CDR3nt: TGTGCCAGCACACAACAGGGTTATGGCTACACCTTC; CDR3aa: CASTQQGYGYTF
v_gene: TRBV2; j_gene: TRBJ1-6; d_gene: TRBD1; abundance: -; CDR3nt: TGTGCCAGCAGGCTTCCGGGACAGCCAAATTCACCCCTCCACTTT; CDR3aa: CASRLPGQPNSPLHF
v_gene: TRBV19; j_gene: TRBJ2-1; d_gene: TRBD1; abundance: -; CDR3nt: TGTGCCAGTAGTCAGGACAGGGGACTCTACAATGAGCAGTTCTTC; CDR3aa: CASSQDRGLYNEQFF
v_gene: TRBV6-1; j_gene: TRBJ2-1; d_gene: TRBD2; abundance: few; CDR3nt: TGTGCCAGCAGTGAACTAGCGGGAGTCTCCAATGAGCAGTTCTTC; CDR3aa: CASSELAGVSNEQFF
v_gene: TRBV5-1; j_gene: TRBJ2-7; d_gene: -; abundance: -; CDR3nt: TGCGCCAGCAGGTCGACCCCCACAGGGTCCCACGAGCAGTACTTC; CDR3aa: CASRSTPTGSHEQYF
v_gene: TRBV27; j_gene: TRBJ1-1; d_gene: TRBD1; abundance: once; CDR3nt: TGTGCCAGCAGTTGGACAGGGGAAGGCACTGAAGCTTTCTTT; CDR3aa: CASSWTGEGTEAFF
v_gene: TRBV6-4; j_gene: TRBJ2-3; d_gene: TRBD1; abundance: -; CDR3nt: TGTGCCAGCAGCTATGGAGGGGGACAGGGAAAAGATACGCAGTATTTT; CDR3aa: CASSYGGGQGKDTQYF
v_gene: TRBV5-1; j_gene: TRBJ2-7; d_gene: TRBD1; abundance: -; CDR3nt: TGCGCCAGCAACGACAGGGTCGAGCAGTACTTC; CDR3aa: CASNDRVEQYF
v_gene: TRBV6-5; j_gene: TRBJ1-6; d_gene: -; abundance: -; CDR3nt: TGTGCCAGCCGGTTTACAGACTATAATTCACCCCTCCACTTT; CDR3aa: CASRFTDYNSPLHF
v_gene: TRBV19; j_gene: TRBJ1-2; d_gene: -; abundance: few; CDR3nt: TGTGCCAGTAGTATAGATCTTGGGAGCTATGGCTACACCTTC; CDR3aa: CASSIDLGSYGYTF
v_gene: TRBV19; j_gene: TRBJ2-7; d_gene: TRBD1; abundance: few; CDR3nt: TGTGCCACATCGCCCGGGACAGCCCCCTACGAGCAGTACTTC; CDR3aa: CATSPGTAPYEQYF
v_gene: TRBV27; j_gene: TRBJ2-1; d_gene: TRBD2; abundance: -; CDR3nt: TGTGCCAGCAGTTTCCTAGCGGGACCCCTCCCTCCCTACAATGAGCAGTTCTTC; CDR3aa: CASSFLAGPLPPYNEQFF
v_gene: TRBV6-5; j_gene: TRBJ1-5; d_gene: TRBD1; abundance: -; CDR3nt: TGTGCCAGCAGTACAGGACAGGGGGCGAATCAGCCCCAGCATTTT; CDR3aa: CASSTGQGANQPQHF
v_gene: TRBV6-6; j_gene: TRBJ1-2; d_gene: -; abundance: -; CDR3nt: TGTGCCAGCAGCTCGTCGGGGGGCCTTGGCTACACCTTC; CDR3aa: CASSSSGGLGYTF
v_gene: TRBV30; j_gene: TRBJ1-5; d_gene: TRBD1; abundance: -; CDR3nt: TGTGCCTGGAAGAGCAGGGGGTTTCAGCCCCAGCATTTT; CDR3aa: CAWKSRGFQPQHF
v_gene: TRBV12-3/TRBV12-4; j_gene: TRBJ1-2; d_gene: TRBD1; abundance: -; CDR3nt: TGTGCCAGCAGTAGGGACAGGGACTATGGCTACACCTTC; CDR3aa: CASSRDRDYGYTF
v_gene: TRBV30; j_gene: TRBJ2-7; d_gene: TRBD2; abundance: -; CDR3nt: TGTGCCTGGAGTGTAACGCTTGGACTAGCGGGGTACGAGCAGTACTTC; CDR3aa: CAWSVTLGLAGYEQYF
v_gene: TRBV7-9; j_gene: TRBJ2-1; d_gene: -; abundance: -; CDR3nt: TGTGCCAGCAGTTGGGGACTGGCCAATGAGCAGTTCTTC; CDR3aa: CASSWGLANEQFF
v_gene: TRBV10-3; j_gene: TRBJ2-7; d_gene: -; abundance: -; CDR3nt: TGTGCCATCAGTGACAGCTCCTACGAGCAGTACTTC; CDR3aa: CAISDSSYEQYF
v_gene: TRBV3-1/TRBV3-2; j_gene: TRBJ2-2; d_gene: TRBD2; abundance: -; CDR3nt: TGTGCCAGCAGCCAATTTTTGACTAGCGCCGATAACACCGGGGAGCTGTTTTTT; CDR3aa: CASSQFLTSADNTGELFF
v_gene: TRBV18; j_gene: TRBJ1-5; d_gene: TRBD1; abundance: -; CDR3nt: TGTGCCAGCTCACCTACAGGGGGAATCCCTTATAGCAATCAGCCCCAGCATTTT; CDR3aa: CASSPTGGIPYSNQPQHF
v_gene: TRBV29-1; j_gene: TRBJ1-2; d_gene: -; abundance: -; CDR3nt: TGCAGCGTTTGGACAGTTAACTATGGCTACACCTTC; CDR3aa: CSVWTVNYGYTF
v_gene: TRBV18; j_gene: TRBJ2-7; d_gene: TRBD1; abundance: -; CDR3nt: TGTGCCAGCTCACCTCGGGACAGCTCCTACGAGCAGTACTTC; CDR3aa: CASSPRDSSYEQYF
v_gene: TRBV10-1; j_gene: TRBJ2-2; d_gene: TRBD2; abundance: -; CDR3nt: TGCGCCAGCAGTGTCGGGGGGGGCACCGGGGAGCTGTTTTTT; CDR3aa: CASSVGGGTGELFF
v_gene: TRBV5-4; j_gene: TRBJ2-5; d_gene: TRBD1; abundance: -; CDR3nt: TGTGCCAGCAGGCAGACAGGGGGCGCTACGGAGACCCAGTACTTC; CDR3aa: CASRQTGGATETQYF
v_gene: TRBV9; j_gene: TRBJ2-5; d_gene: TRBD1; abundance: -; CDR3nt: TGTGCCAGCAGCGCCCCGACAGGGAACCAAGAGACCCAGTACTTC; CDR3aa: CASSAPTGNQETQYF
v_gene: TRBV28; j_gene: TRBJ2-5; d_gene: -; abundance: -; CDR3nt: TGTGCCAGCAGTGCATCCCAGGGGGGAAGGGAGACCCAGTACTTC; CDR3aa: CASSASQGGRETQYF
v_gene: TRBV6-1; j_gene: TRBJ1-6; d_gene: -; abundance: -; CDR3nt: TGTGCCAGCAGTGAACCCACGACTGGCACCCTCCACTTT; CDR3aa: CASSEPTTGTLHF
v_gene: TRBV19; j_gene: TRBJ1-5; d_gene: TRBD1; abundance: -; CDR3nt: TGTGCCAGTAGCAGGACAGGGGCCCCTTTTAATCAGCCCCAGCATTTT; CDR3aa: CASSRTGAPFNQPQHF
v_gene: TRBV11-2; j_gene: TRBJ2-2; d_gene: -; abundance: -; CDR3nt: TGTGCCAGCAGCTTAGTAAGCCCGGGCACCGGGGAGCTGTTTTTT; CDR3aa: CASSLVSPGTGELFF
v_gene: TRBV5-1; j_gene: TRBJ2-5; d_gene: -; abundance: once; CDR3nt: TGCGCCAGCAGCTTGTCTAGTCAAGAGACCCAGTACTTC; CDR3aa: CASSLSSQETQYF
v_gene: TRBV2; j_gene: TRBJ1-1; d_gene: -; abundance: -; CDR3nt: TGTGCCAGCAGCCGGAGCACTGAAGCTTTCTTT; CDR3aa: CASSRSTEAFF
v_gene: TRBV11-2; j_gene: TRBJ2-3; d_gene: TRBD2; abundance: -; CDR3nt: TGTGCCAGCAACTTCAGGGGACTAGCTTTGGATACGCAGTATTTT; CDR3aa: CASNFRGLALDTQYF
v_gene: TRBV10-2; j_gene: TRBJ1-2; d_gene: TRBD1; abundance: -; CDR3nt: TGCGCCAGCAGTGAGTCGGACAGGGGGCGTGAGGGCTACACCTTC; CDR3aa: CASSESDRGREGYTF
v_gene: TRBV7-7; j_gene: TRBJ1-3; d_gene: -; abundance: once; CDR3nt: TGTGCCAGCAGCGGAGGGGACCCCGCTGCGGGAAACACCATATATTTT; CDR3aa: CASSGGDPAAGNTIYF
v_gene: TRBV5-8; j_gene: TRBJ2-1; d_gene: -; abundance: -; CDR3nt: TGTGCCAGCAGCTTGCCACGCGGAGCTTACAATGAGCAGTTCTTC; CDR3aa: CASSLPRGAYNEQFF
v_gene: TRBV4-2; j_gene: TRBJ1-4; d_gene: -; abundance: -; CDR3nt: TGTGCCAGCAGCCAAGTCGAGGCAGCTGATGAAAAACTGTTTTTT; CDR3aa: CASSQVEAADEKLFF
v_gene: TRBV7-8; j_gene: TRBJ1-1; d_gene: TRBD1; abundance: -; CDR3nt: TGTGCCAGCAGCTTAGCTTATAATAGGGCAGGGGGCAACACTGAAGCTTTCTTT; CDR3aa: CASSLAYNRAGGNTEAFF
v_gene: TRBV18; j_gene: TRBJ1-6; d_gene: TRBD1; abundance: -; CDR3nt: TGTGCCAGCTCAACCGGGACAGGGGGCTATAATTCACCCCTCCACTTT; CDR3aa: CASSTGTGGYNSPLHF
v_gene: TRBV5-1; j_gene: TRBJ1-1; d_gene: -; abundance: -; CDR3nt: TGCGCCAGCAGCCCGGGGGGGGCGGGCACTGAAGCTTTCTTT; CDR3aa: CASSPGGAGTEAFF
v_gene: TRBV27; j_gene: TRBJ1-2; d_gene: -; abundance: -; CDR3nt: TGTGCCAGCAGTTTATCCGCGGGTTCCGTACACTATGGCTACACCTTC; CDR3aa: CASSLSAGSVHYGYTF
v_gene: TRBV19; j_gene: TRBJ1-5; d_gene: -; abundance: few; CDR3nt: TGTGCCAGTAAAAGTAATAATCGGAGCAATCAGCCCCAGCATTTT; CDR3aa: CASKSNNRSNQPQHF
v_gene: TRBV4-2; j_gene: TRBJ2-2; d_gene: TRBD1; abundance: -; CDR3nt: TGTGCCAGCAAGGACAGGGCGGAAACCGGGGAGCTGTTTTTT; CDR3aa: CASKDRAETGELFF
v_gene: TRBV2; j_gene: TRBJ1-1; d_gene: TRBD1; abundance: -; CDR3nt: TGTGCCAGCACACTCGGGACAGGGGTCACTGAAGCTTTCTTT; CDR3aa: CASTLGTGVTEAFF
v_gene: TRBV5-1; j_gene: TRBJ2-7; d_gene: TRBD1; abundance: once; CDR3nt: TGCGCCAGCAGCCTGGGACAGGGTTCATATGAGCAGTACTTC; CDR3aa: CASSLGQGSYEQYF